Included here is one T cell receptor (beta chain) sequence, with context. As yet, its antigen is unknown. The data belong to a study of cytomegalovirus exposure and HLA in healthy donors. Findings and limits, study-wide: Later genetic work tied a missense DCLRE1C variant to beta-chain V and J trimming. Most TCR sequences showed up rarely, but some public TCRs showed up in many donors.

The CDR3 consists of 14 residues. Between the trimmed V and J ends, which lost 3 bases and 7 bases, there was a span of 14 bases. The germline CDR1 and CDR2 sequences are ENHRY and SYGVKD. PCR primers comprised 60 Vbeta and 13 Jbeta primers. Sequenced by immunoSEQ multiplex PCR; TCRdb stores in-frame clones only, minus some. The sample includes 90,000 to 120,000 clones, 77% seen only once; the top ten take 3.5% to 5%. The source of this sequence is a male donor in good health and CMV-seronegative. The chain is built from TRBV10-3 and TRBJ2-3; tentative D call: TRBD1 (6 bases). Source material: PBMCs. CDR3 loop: CAISEGQMAHTQYF. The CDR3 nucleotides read TGTGCCATCAGTGAAGGACAGATGGCACATACGCAGTATTTT.